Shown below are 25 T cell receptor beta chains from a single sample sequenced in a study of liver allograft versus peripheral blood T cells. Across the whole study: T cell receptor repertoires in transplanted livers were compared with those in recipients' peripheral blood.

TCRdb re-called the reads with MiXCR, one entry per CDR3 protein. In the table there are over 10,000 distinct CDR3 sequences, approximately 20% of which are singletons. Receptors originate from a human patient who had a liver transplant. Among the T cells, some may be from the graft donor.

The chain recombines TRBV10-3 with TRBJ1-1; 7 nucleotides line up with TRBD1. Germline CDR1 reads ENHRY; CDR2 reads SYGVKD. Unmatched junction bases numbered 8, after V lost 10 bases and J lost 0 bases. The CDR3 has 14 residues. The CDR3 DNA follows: TGTGCCACTAGGGACAGTACAATGAACACTGAAGCTTTCTTT. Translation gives CATRDSTMNTEAFF.

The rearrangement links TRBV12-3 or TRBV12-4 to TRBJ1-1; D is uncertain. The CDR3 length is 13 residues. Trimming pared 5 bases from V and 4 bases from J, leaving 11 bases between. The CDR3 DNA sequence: TGTGCCAGCAGTCTCAGACTTAGCACTGAAGCTTTCTTT. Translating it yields CASSLRLSTEAFF.

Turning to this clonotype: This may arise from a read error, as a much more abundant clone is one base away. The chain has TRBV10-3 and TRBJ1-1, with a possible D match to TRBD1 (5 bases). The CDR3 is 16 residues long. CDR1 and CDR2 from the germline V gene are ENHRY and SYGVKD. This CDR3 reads CDITERQGQGGSEAFF. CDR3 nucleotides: TGTGACATCACCGAGCGCCAAGGGCAGGGCGGATCTGAAGCTTTCTTT.

The CDR3 loop reads CASSDWTDYNEQFF. CDR3 DNA sequence: TGTGCCAGCAGCGATTGGACAGACTACAATGAGCAGTTCTTC. The chain joins TRBV11-1 to TRBJ2-1; possible D gene TRBD1, 6 bases. Germline CDR1 reads SGHAT; CDR2 reads FQDESV (reference sequence). V was pared by 5 bases and J by 3 bases, with 11 bases between. This CDR3 is 14 amino acids long.

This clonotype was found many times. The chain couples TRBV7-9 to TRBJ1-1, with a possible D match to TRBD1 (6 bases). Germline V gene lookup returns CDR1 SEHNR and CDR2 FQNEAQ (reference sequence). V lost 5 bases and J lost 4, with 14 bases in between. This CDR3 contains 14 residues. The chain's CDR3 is CASSRNRAGTEAFF. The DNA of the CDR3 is TGTGCCAGCAGCAGAAACAGGGCGGGCACTGAAGCTTTCTTT.

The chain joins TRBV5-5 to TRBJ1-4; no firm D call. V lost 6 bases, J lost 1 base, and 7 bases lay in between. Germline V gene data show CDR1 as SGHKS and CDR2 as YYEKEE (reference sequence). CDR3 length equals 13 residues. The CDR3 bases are TGTGCCAGCAAGTTTAGAACTAATGAAAAACTGTTTTTT. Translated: CASKFRTNEKLFF.

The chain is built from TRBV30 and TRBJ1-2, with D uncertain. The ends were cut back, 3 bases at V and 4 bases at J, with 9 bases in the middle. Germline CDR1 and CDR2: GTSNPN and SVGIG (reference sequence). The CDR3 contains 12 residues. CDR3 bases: TGTGCCTGGAGCCGGCGTGGCTATGGCTACACCTTC. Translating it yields CAWSRRGYGYTF.

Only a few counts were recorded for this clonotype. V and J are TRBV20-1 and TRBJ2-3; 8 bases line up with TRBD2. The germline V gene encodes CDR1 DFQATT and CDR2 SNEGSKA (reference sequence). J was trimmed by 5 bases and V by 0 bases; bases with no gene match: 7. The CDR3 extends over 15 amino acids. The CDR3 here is CSARDRRGRLDTQYF. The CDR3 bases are TGCAGTGCTAGAGATCGGCGCGGGAGGTTAGATACGCAGTATTTT.

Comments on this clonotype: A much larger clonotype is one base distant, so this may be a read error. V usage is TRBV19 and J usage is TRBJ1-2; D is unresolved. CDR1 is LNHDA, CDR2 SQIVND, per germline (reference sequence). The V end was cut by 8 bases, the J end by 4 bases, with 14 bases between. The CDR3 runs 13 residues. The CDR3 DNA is TGTGCCAGTGGGAAGGAGCGGGGCTATGGCTACACCTTC. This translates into CASGKERGYGYTF.

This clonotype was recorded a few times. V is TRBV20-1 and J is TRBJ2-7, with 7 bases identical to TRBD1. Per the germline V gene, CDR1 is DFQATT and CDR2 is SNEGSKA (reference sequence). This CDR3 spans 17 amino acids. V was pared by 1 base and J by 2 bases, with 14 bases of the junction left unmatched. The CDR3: CSARVTGAGIVAYEQYF. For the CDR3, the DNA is TGCAGTGCTAGAGTTACAGGGGCTGGGATCGTGGCCTACGAGCAGTACTTC.

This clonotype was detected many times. As DNA, the CDR3 is TGTGCCAGTAACGACAGGGGGCGGAATGGCTACACCTTC. This encodes CASNDRGRNGYTF. The chain couples TRBV19 to TRBJ1-2; 10 nucleotides align to TRBD1. The V gene's germline CDR1 is LNHDA and CDR2 SQIVND (reference sequence). The CDR3 spans 13 residues. The V and J ends lost 7 bases and 6 bases, in that order; junction bases with no gene match: 5.

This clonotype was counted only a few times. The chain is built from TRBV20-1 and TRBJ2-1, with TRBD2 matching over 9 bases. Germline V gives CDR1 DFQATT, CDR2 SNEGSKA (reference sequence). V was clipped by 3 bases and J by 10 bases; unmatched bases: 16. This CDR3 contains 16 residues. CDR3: CSARGIRTSVPLEQFF. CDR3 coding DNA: TGCAGTGCTAGGGGTATTCGGACTAGCGTCCCACTAGAGCAGTTCTTC.

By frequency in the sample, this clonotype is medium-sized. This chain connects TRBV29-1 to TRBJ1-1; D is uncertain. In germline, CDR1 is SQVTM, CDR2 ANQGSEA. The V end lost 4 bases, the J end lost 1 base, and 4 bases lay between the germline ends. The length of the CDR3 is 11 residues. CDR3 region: CSVAENTEAFF. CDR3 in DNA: TGCAGCGTTGCGGAGAACACTGAAGCTTTCTTT.

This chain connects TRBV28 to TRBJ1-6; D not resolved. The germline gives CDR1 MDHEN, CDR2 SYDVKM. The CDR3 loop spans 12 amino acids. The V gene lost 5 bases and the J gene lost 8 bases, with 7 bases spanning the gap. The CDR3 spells CASSVVDSPLHF. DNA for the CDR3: TGTGCCAGCAGTGTCGTGGATTCACCCCTCCACTTT.

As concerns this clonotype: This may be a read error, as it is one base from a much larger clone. The CDR3 reads CASSLGRLNYKQYF. The CDR3 DNA reads as TGTGCCAGCAGCTTGGGAAGATTGAACTACAAGCAGTACTTC. The chain carries TRBV7-2 and TRBJ2-7; D gene ambiguous. This CDR3 region has 14 residues. The germline CDR1 and CDR2 sequences are SGHTA and FQGNSA. Together with reference TRBV7-2 and TRBJ2-7, the CDR3 gives the full variable domain: GAGVSQSPSNKVTEKGKDVELRCDPISGHTALYWYRQSLGQGLEFLIYFQGNSAPDKSGLPSDRFSAERTGGSVSTLTIQRTQQEDSAVYLCASSLGRLNYKQYFGPGTRLTVT.

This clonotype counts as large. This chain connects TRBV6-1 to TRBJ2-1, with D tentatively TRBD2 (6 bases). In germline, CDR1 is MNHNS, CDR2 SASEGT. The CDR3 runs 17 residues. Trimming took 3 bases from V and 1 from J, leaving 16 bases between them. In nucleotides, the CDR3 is TGTGCCAGCAGTGACTCATGGGACTTCGGGTCCTACAATGAGCAGTTCTTC. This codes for CASSDSWDFGSYNEQFF.

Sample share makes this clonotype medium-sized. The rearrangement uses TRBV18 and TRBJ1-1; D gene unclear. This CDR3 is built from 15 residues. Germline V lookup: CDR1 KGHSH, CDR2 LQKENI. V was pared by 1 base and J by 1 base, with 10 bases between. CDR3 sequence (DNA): TGTGCCAGCTCACCACTCCAGCTCCAGAACACTGAAGCTTTCTTT. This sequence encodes CASSPLQLQNTEAFF. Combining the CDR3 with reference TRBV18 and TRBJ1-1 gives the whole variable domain NAGVMQNPRHLVRRRGQEARLRCSPMKGHSHVYWYRQLPEEGLKFMVYLQKENIIDESGMPKERFSAEFPKEGPSILRIQQVVRGDSAAYFCASSPLQLQNTEAFFGQGTRLTVV.

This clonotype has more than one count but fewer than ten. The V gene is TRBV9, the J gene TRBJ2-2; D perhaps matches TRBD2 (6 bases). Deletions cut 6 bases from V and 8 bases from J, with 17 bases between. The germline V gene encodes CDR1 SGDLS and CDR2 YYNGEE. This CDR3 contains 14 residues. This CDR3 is CASTRLAREGELFF. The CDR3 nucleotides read TGTGCCAGCACCCGGCTAGCGCGTGAAGGGGAGCTGTTTTTT.

DNA of the CDR3: TGTGCCAGCAGTCCCCTGGGTGCAGCGGATACGCAGTATTTT. It specifies CASSPLGAADTQYF. The V and J genes are TRBV14 and TRBJ2-3; D unresolved. V gave up 6 bases and J gave up 6 bases, with 16 bases separating them. CDR3 length: 14 amino acids. Germline values: CDR1 SGHDN, CDR2 FVKESK.

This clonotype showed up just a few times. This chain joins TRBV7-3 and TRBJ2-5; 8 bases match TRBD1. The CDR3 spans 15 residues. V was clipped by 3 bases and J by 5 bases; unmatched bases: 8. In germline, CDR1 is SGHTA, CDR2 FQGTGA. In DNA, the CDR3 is TGTGCCAGCAGCTTTAGTGCAGGGGGCCGGGAGACCCAGTACTTC. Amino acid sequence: CASSFSAGGRETQYF. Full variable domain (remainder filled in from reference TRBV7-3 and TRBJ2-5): GAGVSQTPSNKVTEKGKYVELRCDPISGHTALYWYRQSLGQGPEFLIYFQGTGAADDSGLPNDRFFAVRPEGSVSTLKIQRTERGDSAVYLCASSFSAGGRETQYFGPGTRLLVL.

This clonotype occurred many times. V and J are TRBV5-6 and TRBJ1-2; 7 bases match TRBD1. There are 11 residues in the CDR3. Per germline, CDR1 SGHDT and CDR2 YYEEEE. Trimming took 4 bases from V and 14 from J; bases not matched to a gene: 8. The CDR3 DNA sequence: TGTGCCAGCAGCCAGGGGGGATTAATAACCTTC. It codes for CASSQGGLITF.

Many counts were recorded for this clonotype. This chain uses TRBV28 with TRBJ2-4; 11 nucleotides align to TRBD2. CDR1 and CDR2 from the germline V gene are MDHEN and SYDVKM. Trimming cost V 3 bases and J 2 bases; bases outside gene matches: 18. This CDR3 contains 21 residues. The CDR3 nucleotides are TGTGCCAGCAGTTTGCAGGGGGCGATGGGTAGCGGGAGGGCCACCAAAAACATTCAGTACTTC. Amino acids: CASSLQGAMGSGRATKNIQYF.

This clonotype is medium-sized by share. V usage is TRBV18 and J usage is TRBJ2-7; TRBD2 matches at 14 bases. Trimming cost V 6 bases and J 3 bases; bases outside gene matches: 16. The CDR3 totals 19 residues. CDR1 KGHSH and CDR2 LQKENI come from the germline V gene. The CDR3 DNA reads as TGTGCCAGCTCGACGGGACTAGCGGGAGCGACGAAACCCCTCTACGAGCAGTACTTC. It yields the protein CASSTGLAGATKPLYEQYF.

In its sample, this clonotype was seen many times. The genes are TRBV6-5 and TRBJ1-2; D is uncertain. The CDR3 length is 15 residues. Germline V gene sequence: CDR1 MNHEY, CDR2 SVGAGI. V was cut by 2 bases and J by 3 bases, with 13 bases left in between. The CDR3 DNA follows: TGTGCCAGCAGTTACAGGGCATTGGTAGACTATGGCTACACCTTC. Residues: CASSYRALVDYGYTF.

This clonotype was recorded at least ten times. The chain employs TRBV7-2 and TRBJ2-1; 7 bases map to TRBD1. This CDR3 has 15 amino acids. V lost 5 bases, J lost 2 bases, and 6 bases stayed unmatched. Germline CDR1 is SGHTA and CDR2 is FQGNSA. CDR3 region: CASSVRDSTYNEQFF. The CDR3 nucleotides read TGTGCCAGCAGCGTACGGGACAGCACCTACAATGAGCAGTTCTTC.